The next 4 T cell receptor beta chains were all read from a single sample in a study of OX40 agonist ivuxolimab in advanced cancers. The method was immunoSEQ multiplex PCR; TCRdb's version includes in-frame clones alone and lacks a portion of them. The sample lists under 100,000 clones, under 90% seen once, with around 5% in the top ten. The sample consisted of CD4+ or CD8+ T cells sorted from blood, taken in a trial of the OX40 agonist ivuxolimab. These receptors originate from an adult with an advanced solid tumor such as melanoma, head and neck, liver or kidney cancer.

The V gene is TRBV7-8, the J gene TRBJ1-1; 7 nucleotides agree with TRBD1. Per germline, CDR1 SGHVS and CDR2 FQNEAQ. The CDR3 spans 13 residues. V lost 5 bases and J lost 11; bases outside the gene matches: 11. The CDR3 region is CASSHGQVGSAFF. As DNA, the CDR3 is TGTGCCAGCAGCCATGGACAGGTCGGAAGTGCTTTCTTT.

V and J are TRBV28 and TRBJ2-3; weak D call: TRBD1 (6 bases). CDR3 size: 15 residues. V dropped 3 bases and J dropped 5 bases, with 15 bases sitting between them. Germline V gene lookup returns CDR1 MDHEN and CDR2 SYDVKM. This CDR3 reads CASSFANRVEDTQYF. The CDR3, as DNA: TGTGCCAGCAGTTTCGCCAACAGGGTAGAAGATACGCAGTATTTT.

For the CDR3, the DNA is TGTGCCAGCAGTCGACAGGAATATGGCTACACCTTC. Amino acid sequence: CASSRQEYGYTF. This rearrangement joins TRBV6-5 to TRBJ1-2; weak D call: TRBD1 (6 bases). V shed 5 bases and J shed 5 bases, with 9 bases lying between them. Germline CDR1 is MNHEY and CDR2 is SVGAGI. The CDR3 consists of 12 residues.

The chain carries TRBV5-1 and TRBJ1-2; D is unresolved. The CDR3 consists of 11 residues. Between the trimmed V and J ends, which lost 0 bases and 8 bases, there was a span of 5 bases. Germline values: CDR1 SGHRS, CDR2 YFSETQ. The DNA for the CDR3 is TGCGCCAGCAGCTTGGGGGTCGGCTACACCTTC. This sequence encodes CASSLGVGYTF. Using reference TRBV5-1 and TRBJ1-2 for the parts outside the CDR3, the full variable domain is KAGVTQTPRYLIKTRGQQVTLSCSPISGHRSVSWYQQTPGQGLQFLFEYFSETQRNKGNFPGRFSGRQFSNSRSEMNVSTLELGDSALYLCASSLGVGYTFGSGTRLTVV.